A single sample is the source of the 11 T cell receptor beta chains below, sequenced in a study of shared clonotypes between healthy human individuals. Only in-frame clones appear in the TCRdb table, and some are missing; sequencing was by immunoSEQ multiplex PCR. The data contain some 630,000 clones, 72% of them singletons. Sequencing was carried out using memory CD4+ T cells sorted from blood. Subset reported: CD45RA-negative fraction. The receptors come from a woman aged 25 to 39 in good health.

A word on this clone: In the same sample, other DNA sequences code for this CDR3. The chain carries TRBV2 and TRBJ1-5; tentative D call: TRBD1 (5 bases). Trimming removed 8 bases at V and 4 bases at J, with 12 bases between. The CDR3 totals 13 residues. Germline CDR1 and CDR2: SNHLY and FYNNEI. CDR3: CASRGTVNQPQHF. The CDR3 nucleotides read TGTGCCAGCCGCGGGACGGTTAATCAGCCCCAGCATTTT.

Note on this clone: Other DNA sequences in the sample encode the same CDR3. The rearrangement joins TRBV5-1 to TRBJ2-7; TRBD1 matches 8 bases. There are 14 residues in the CDR3. Germline V CDR1 and CDR2: SGHRS, YFSETQ. After removal of 2 bases from V and 0 bases from J, the junction contained 1 base not matched to a gene. As DNA, the CDR3 is TGCGCCAGCAGCTTACAGGGGGACTCCTACGAGCAGTACTTC. Protein sequence: CASSLQGDSYEQYF. The full variable domain, completed using reference TRBV5-1 and TRBJ2-7, is KAGVTQTPRYLIKTRGQQVTLSCSPISGHRSVSWYQQTPGQGLQFLFEYFSETQRNKGNFPGRFSGRQFSNSRSEMNVSTLELGDSALYLCASSLQGDSYEQYFGPGTRLTVT.

The chain is built from TRBV7-9 and TRBJ2-7; perhaps TRBD2 as D (6 bases). The length of the CDR3 is 15 residues. The V gene's germline CDR1 is SEHNR and CDR2 FQNEAQ (reference sequence). Between the trimmed V and J ends, which lost 3 bases and 5 bases, there was a span of 17 bases. The CDR3 DNA reads as TGTGCCAGCAGCTTGGGGCCCGGATGGACTAACGAGCAGTACTTC. It specifies CASSLGPGWTNEQYF.

A word on this clone: This probably arose from a read error, given a far larger clone one base away. In DNA form, the CDR3 reads TGTGCCAGCAGCTTAGCTGGAAACACCATATATTTT. Amino acid sequence: CASSLAGNTIYF. This chain connects TRBV11-2 to TRBJ1-3, with unresolved D. V gave up 1 base and J gave up 2 bases, with 0 bases separating them. The CDR3 spans 12 residues. Germline V CDR1 and CDR2: SGHAT, FQNNGV. The variable domain in full, completed from reference TRBV11-2 and TRBJ1-3, reads EAGVAQSPRYKIIEKRQSVAFWCNPISGHATLYWYQQILGQGPKLLIQFQNNGVVDDSQLPKDRFSAERLKGVDSTLKIQPAKLEDSAVYLCASSLAGNTIYFGEGSWLTVV.

The V and J genes are TRBV28 and TRBJ2-1; 14 bases align to TRBD2. Germline values: CDR1 MDHEN, CDR2 SYDVKM. The CDR3 totals 14 residues. V lost 6 bases and J lost 8; bases outside the gene matches: 3. The DNA of the CDR3 is TGTGCCAGCAGCGGGACTAGCGGGAGCGATGAGCAGTTCTTC. Encoded protein: CASSGTSGSDEQFF.

This rearrangement joins TRBV9 to TRBJ2-6, with D uncertain. V dropped 6 bases and J dropped 4 bases, with 5 bases sitting between them. The germline V gene has CDR1 SGDLS and CDR2 YYNGEE. The CDR3 extends over 12 amino acids. In nucleotides, the CDR3 is TGTGCCAGCATGGGAGGGGCCAACGTCCTGACTTTC. It specifies CASMGGANVLTF.

The genes are TRBV2 and TRBJ2-1; 9 bases align to TRBD2. J gave up 2 bases and V 8 bases, and 4 bases lay outside the gene matches. This CDR3 contains 14 residues. From germline, CDR1 is SNHLY and CDR2 FYNNEI. As DNA, the CDR3 is TGTGCCAGCTGCGGGAGGGACGCCTACAATGAGCAGTTCTTC. Translation gives CASCGRDAYNEQFF.

This chain connects TRBV18 to TRBJ2-5; D gene unclear. V lost 1 base and J 5 bases, leaving 14 bases between the germline ends. CDR3 length equals 15 residues. CDR1 is KGHSH, CDR2 LQKENI, per germline. The CDR3 nucleotides read TGTGCCAGCTCACCACGGATGGCCCCATTCGAGACCCAGTACTTC. Its protein product is CASSPRMAPFETQYF. The variable domain in full, with the rest retrieved from reference TRBV18 and TRBJ2-5, is NAGVMQNPRHLVRRRGQEARLRCSPMKGHSHVYWYRQLPEEGLKFMVYLQKENIIDESGMPKERFSAEFPKEGPSILRIQQVVRGDSAAYFCASSPRMAPFETQYFGPGTRLLVL.

The sample holds a few counts of this clone. The chain joins TRBV30 to TRBJ1-4, with 7 bases matching TRBD1. The CDR3 sequence is 14 residues long. The trim removed 2 bases at V and 10 bases at J, leaving 10 bases unmatched. The V gene's germline CDR1 is GTSNPN and CDR2 SVGIG (reference sequence). The CDR3, as DNA: TGTGCCTGGAGTATAAGGGGGGCAGGGGGAAAACTGTTTTTT. It codes for CAWSIRGAGGKLFF.

Remarks on this clone: The same CDR3 can be traced to other DNA sequences in this sample. The chain joins TRBV7-9 to TRBJ1-2; no firm D call. This CDR3 is 13 amino acids long. Looked up from germline, CDR1 is SEHNR and CDR2 is FQNEAQ (reference sequence). Trimming took 5 bases from V and 2 from J, leaving 9 bases between them. CDR3 amino acids: CASSRDTNYGYTF. CDR3 in DNA: TGTGCCAGCAGCCGTGACACCAACTATGGCTACACCTTC.

The chain couples TRBV18 to TRBJ2-7; D gene unclear. V shed 3 bases and J shed 4 bases, with 19 bases lying between them. Germline V gene lookup returns CDR1 KGHSH and CDR2 LQKENI. This CDR3 is 16 amino acids long. CDR3 sequence (DNA): TGTGCCAGCTCACCGGCGAGGTTTAAGGATGGGTACGAGCAGTACTTC. This encodes CASSPARFKDGYEQYF.